The clone carrying this T cell receptor (beta chain) was seen a few times. A J-beta primer mix and a sample-barcoded 5' primer were used in a second PCR of roughly 6 to 12 cycles. Each CDR3 protein gets one entry after TCRdb re-called the 5' RACE reads with MiXCR. The sample has 1.5 million or so distinct CDR3 sequences; approximately 38% are singletons. Researchers report isolating at least 6.5 million PBMCs per sample. The data derive from a study of blood T cells in healthy people across ages. The TCR was taken from a woman younger than 35 in good health. Sequencing was performed on blood.

The CDR3: CASSRRDRGPYEQYF. CDR3 nucleotide sequence: TGTGCCAGCAGCCGGAGGGACAGGGGTCCCTACGAGCAGTACTTC. The chain employs TRBV5-4 and TRBJ2-5; 10 positions agree with TRBD1. The DNA end is a closer match to TRBJ2-7, so the J assignment may be wrong. The CDR3 extends over 15 amino acids. The germline gives CDR1 SGHNT, CDR2 YYREEE (reference sequence).